This T cell receptor (beta chain) was recovered during a study of metastatic and nonmetastatic thyroid tumors. Study background: Across peripheral blood and tumor or nodule tissue samples taken from malignant and benign thyroid patients, the repertoires were compared with one another. Findings and caveats of the study: When malignant thyroid tumors were compared with benign nodules, TCR beta diversity was reportedly significantly higher in the malignant tumors. This held in both blood and tumor samples.

No treatment of any kind had been given to any patient before thyroid surgery. As regards this clone: Its cognate antigen is unknown.

Germline V lookup: CDR1 SGDLS, CDR2 YYNGEE. Deletions cut 3 bases from V and 7 bases from J, with 17 bases between. This CDR3 has 14 amino acids. Under the authors' procedure: In papillary thyroid cancer, a distant-metastasis classifier was built using CDR3 differences across clinicopathological groups. TCRdb used MiXCR to call clones anew from the PCR reads. The V and J calls were determined by TCRdb, not by the authors. The data contain tens of thousands of clones, roughly a sixth of them singletons. This TCR was recovered from a male donor with papillary thyroid cancer or a benign thyroid nodule (not recorded which). Some clones in this sample may be carry-over from other donors' samples. Sequenced input: adjacent normal tissue. The chain couples TRBV9 to TRBJ2-7; no firm D call. The CDR3 loop reads CASSGGPPAYEQYF. The CDR3 DNA is TGTGCCAGCAGCGGCGGACCCCCTGCTTATGAGCAGTACTTC.